This T cell receptor beta chain was observed in a study of early stage breast cancer tumors. Turning to the study itself: Most invasive tumors, about 75% of the 16, were ER+/PR+/HER2-. Average read coverage per sample was approximately 9.4-fold. General study findings and limits: Tumors had approximately 2.5-fold higher T cell density than normal breast.

The V end lost 4 bases, the J end lost 1 base, and 11 bases lay between the germline ends. This CDR3 comprises 14 residues. Germline CDR1 WNHNN, CDR2 SYGVQD (reference sequence). A word on this clone: The antigen is not known.

Libraries were prepared by immunoSEQ multiplex PCR; TCRdb keeps only in-frame clonotypes and omits some of them. This sample yields some 28,000 clones, of which 80% are seen a single time; roughly 13% belongs to the top ten. V gene TRBV10-1 combines with J gene TRBJ2-7; the D is unclear. The sequence was obtained from a person in their sixties or seventies with breast cancer. The sequencing input was blood. This chain's CDR3 is CASSASLGSYEQYF. DNA for the CDR3: TGCGCCAGCAGTGCGTCTCTAGGATCCTACGAGCAGTACTTC.